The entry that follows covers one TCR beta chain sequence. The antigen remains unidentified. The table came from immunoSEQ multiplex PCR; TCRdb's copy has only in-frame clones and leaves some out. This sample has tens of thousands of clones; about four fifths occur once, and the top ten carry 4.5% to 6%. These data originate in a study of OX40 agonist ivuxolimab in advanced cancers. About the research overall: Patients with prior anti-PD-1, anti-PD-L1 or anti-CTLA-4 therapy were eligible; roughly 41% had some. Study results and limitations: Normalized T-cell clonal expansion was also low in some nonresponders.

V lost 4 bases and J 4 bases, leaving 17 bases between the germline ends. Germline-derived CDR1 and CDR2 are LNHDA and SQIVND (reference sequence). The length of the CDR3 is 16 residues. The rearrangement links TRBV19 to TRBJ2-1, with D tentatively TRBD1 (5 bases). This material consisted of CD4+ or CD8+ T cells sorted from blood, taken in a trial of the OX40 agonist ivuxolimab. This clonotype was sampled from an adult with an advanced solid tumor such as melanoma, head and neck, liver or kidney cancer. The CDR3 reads CASSRSLIGEYNEQFF. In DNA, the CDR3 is TGTGCCAGTAGTAGGTCGCTCATAGGGGAATACAATGAGCAGTTCTTC.